Below are 3 T cell receptor beta chains sequenced from a single sample in a study of control samples from healthy donors and cancer patients. Generated by immunoSEQ multiplex PCR, the TCRdb table keeps only in-frame clones and is missing some. The table lists 150,000 to 200,000 clones, approximately 94% of them singletons. Sequencing was done on a sample of blood. Receptor source: a woman in her forties in good health.

This chain joins TRBV6-2 or TRBV6-3 and TRBJ2-4; TRBD2 matches at 10 bases. Germline CDR1 reads MNHEY; CDR2 reads SVGEGT. CDR3 length equals 20 residues. J gave up 0 bases and V 6 bases, and 17 bases lay outside the gene matches. CDR3 loop: CASRPQGGLAVEGAKNIQYF. CDR3 DNA: TGTGCCAGCAGACCTCAAGGAGGACTAGCGGTGGAGGGAGCCAAAAACATTCAGTACTTC.

The chain carries TRBV6-6 and TRBJ1-5; D uncertain. V was trimmed by 6 bases and J by 2 bases, leaving 17 bases between them. The V gene's germline CDR1 is MNHNY and CDR2 SVGAGI (reference sequence). This CDR3 contains 16 residues. The CDR3 protein is CASSYEVLRGNQPQHF. The CDR3 DNA follows: TGTGCCAGCAGCTACGAGGTCCTACGAGGCAATCAGCCCCAGCATTTT.

This chain links TRBV19 with TRBJ1-2; D perhaps matches TRBD1 (6 bases). Trimming removed 4 bases at V and 6 bases at J, with 18 bases between. Germline V gene lookup returns CDR1 LNHDA and CDR2 SQIVND (reference sequence). The CDR3 sequence is 15 residues long. CDR3 protein: CASSTPGHLSDGYTF. The DNA for the CDR3 is TGTGCCAGTAGTACTCCGGGACATTTATCGGATGGCTACACCTTC.